This T cell receptor (beta chain) appears in the sequencing data of a study of cytomegalovirus exposure and HLA in healthy donors (dated by TCRdb to about 2017). For the study in its entirety: According to an earlier analysis of several hundred of the donors, roughly 180 million T cells yielded roughly 110 million unique TCR beta sequences and less than 300 Gb of sequence data. Of the approximately 400 genotyped donors, 81% fell in the genetic ancestry cluster associated with self-reported Caucasian donors. All discovery cohort repertoires had been generated using a single sequencing platform. In an earlier analysis of roughly 540 of the donors, high-throughput TCR beta sequencing was used to judge whether each TCR beta V gene segment behaved as functional or pseudogenic. A later genetic analysis took genome-wide SNP genotypes for 398 of the 666 donors and used that subset as a discovery cohort. About five DR-DQ haplotypes were handled as single units for association and clustering because linkage in the cohort was strong. Among about 410 genotyped donors of the cohort, an average of about 240,000 unique TCR beta nucleotide sequences was sequenced per donor, of which 15% to 20% were non-productive. To predict cytomegalovirus infection status, the study brought together high-throughput TCR immunosequencing, statistical association of individual TCRs with disease status, and machine learning. To study patterns of TCR occurrence, a later analysis re-analyzed previously published TCR beta repertoires from 666 donors and added high-resolution HLA genotyping. Rather than drawing on any new phenotypic data, the later analysis identified candidate immune exposures from TCR beta sequences and the way those sequences occurred across donors. The number of typed donors differed by locus: about 620-640 for A, B, C, DRB1 and DQB1; some 540 for DQA1; approximately 600 for DPA1; and roughly 490 for DPB1. Using immunosequencing, the study profiled T cell repertoires from fewer than 700 subjects and related those repertoires to cytomegalovirus serostatus. The aim of the study was to test whether cataloging public T cell receptors could identify signatures of past pathogen exposure. Donor age, sex, ethnicity and CMV serostatus were compiled alongside the repertoire data. An early release that covered fewer than 800 HLA-typed donors contained approximately 300 gigabases of sequencing data and tens of millions of unique TCR sequences. Class I and class II HLA loci were covered by the typing at four-digit resolution. In addition to the first cohort of roughly 670 subjects, a separate validation cohort of around 110 different subjects was used.

The library was obtained by the immunoSEQ multiplex PCR assay. A mixture of 60 forward primers for TCR Vbeta segments and 13 reverse primers for TCR Jbeta segments was used in the multiplex PCR. Amplification of the CDR3 region of rearranged TCR beta genes was performed with a multiplex PCR assay on genomic DNA. The Illumina HiSeq System was used to sequence the amplified TCR beta libraries as 87-base-pair reads. The authors processed their data as follows. Across the roughly 670 repertoires, a later analysis counted 75 million to 90 million unique TCR beta chains, around 11 million of which were shared by at least two donors. Raw reads were error-corrected and collapsed into unique sequences by a nearest-neighbor algorithm in which closely related sequences were merged to remove PCR and sequencing errors. CDR3 sequences were aligned to IMGT reference sequences to assign V, D and J gene segments. Each retained sequence needed at least a six-nucleotide match to both a V gene segment and a J gene segment. Rearrangements were classified as productive when the CDR3 lacked stop codons and remained in frame with V and J, and all other rearrangements were classified as non-productive. Following IMGT convention, CDR3 was defined as the stretch from the second conserved V-encoded cysteine to the conserved J-encoded phenylalanine. Sequences without an unambiguous match to a single V gene segment were excluded from the earlier analysis of several hundred of the donors. An earlier analysis of 500 to 700 of the donors classified V segments as functional when productive rearrangements were above 56.7% and as segregating when the standard deviation between donors was above 5%. A statistical classification framework was developed to diagnose cytomegalovirus status using the catalog of TCR beta chain sequences. A later analysis assigned V and J genes by comparing TCR nucleotide sequences with IMGT/GENE-DB human TR gene sequences. In a later analysis, CDR3 sequences and most-parsimonious VDJ recombination scenarios were assigned using the TCRdist pipeline. In a later analysis, every TCR beta chain was defined by the combination of its CDR3 amino acid sequence and its V-gene family, and reads without a unique V-gene family were dropped. As a way to deal with suspected cross-contamination and a sequencing artifact, a later analysis dropped 450 to 600 nucleotide sequences that were highly shared and had low generation probability. For each public chain, a later analysis derived a clonal expansion index from normalized ranks of inferred template counts within each repertoire. In a later analysis, generation probabilities were computed using a VDJ recombination model fitted to out-of-frame rearrangements, and the results were checked against IGoR. Hypergeometric tests were used in a later analysis to score TCR-TCR, TCR-HLA and TCR-CMV co-occurrence, with a repertoire-size bias correction applied to the TCR pairs. False discovery rates were estimated in a later analysis by permuting HLA or CMV assignments 20 times. In a later analysis, co-occurring TCRs were grouped using DBSCAN, and TCRdist sequence similarity was added for clustering within HLA-allele-positive subsets. For co-occurrence clustering, repertoires with fewer than 30,000 or more than 120,000 public chains were excluded, along with roughly five repertoires with anomalous nucleotide sharing. This is the immuneACCESS table as TCRdb keeps it, with only in-frame sequences that have V and J called. A part of the clones is gone; compared with another copy, unresolved V genes explain less than half, and the rest is unexplained. Clone size and the V and J calls come from that table; the DNA yielded D and trimming. The sample contains more than 100,000 clones, around 72% of them found a single time. 4.2% of the sample belongs to the ten largest clones.

As to this clone: Its recognized antigen is unknown. The input lacks base qualities; no much larger clone sits a single base away.

What the authors observed across the whole study: Because counts were too low, roughly 17 rarely observed V segments, including chromosome 9 orphons, were left out of the earlier analysis of about 620 of the donors. Immune exposure information for the cohort was limited to CMV serostatus. A total of 150 or so TCR beta chains were listed by the study as associated with cytomegalovirus. Strong co-occurrence of HLA alleles, especially DR and DQ, made assigning TCR associations to individual alleles difficult. The classifier was reported to diagnose cytomegalovirus status with high specificity and sensitivity in both the original cohort and the validation cohort. According to a later analysis, parvovirus B19, influenza, CMV and Epstein-Barr virus appeared linked to several top co-occurrence clusters. According to a later analysis, most CMV-associated TCR beta chains appeared to be HLA-restricted, and the HLA associations seemed to be driven largely by CMV exposure. Most TCR sequences were seen in very few donors, while some public TCRs were found in many individuals. In a later genetic analysis, fewer N-insertions in productive TCRs were reported among donors in an Asian-associated ancestry cluster than the 666-donor mean. In a later analysis, 16,951 TCR beta sequences were associated with specific HLA alleles at a false discovery rate of 0.05. A further reported finding was that TCR beta sequences accurately predicted the HLA-A and HLA-B alleles for most subjects in the first cohort. Some IMGT-functional V segments, including TRBV6-2 and TRBV6-3, could not be distinguished by the 87-base-pair reads and were therefore excluded. A cluster of highly shared sequence variants was judged likely to be a technical artifact of the sequencing pipeline. The presence/absence analyses assumed that sequencing depth was roughly uniform across donors, and that assumption may not be true. Linkage disequilibrium might explain the correlated functional status among segregating V segments, but an unknown experimental factor could not be ruled out. Only TCR beta chains were sequenced in this cohort, and the absence of alpha or paired-chain data limited detectable features. Because some donors lacked HLA typing at each locus, the association tests relied only on the typed subset. A later analysis found that TCR association rates varied across HLA loci, with DRB1 alleles showing the most associated TCRs and HLA-C alleles the fewest. Three of the identified cytomegalovirus-associated TCR beta chains were confirmed in vitro to be specific for cytomegalovirus antigens. It was suggested by the authors that the approach could potentially be generalized to other disease states and immunological phenotypes. In a later analysis, HLA-associated TCR beta chains showed more clonal expansion and lower generation probabilities than non-associated chains that were equally common. V-gene and J-gene trimming of TCR beta chains was associated with a missense DCLRE1C variant in a later genetic analysis, and the association was replicated in an independent cohort. An earlier analysis of around 500 of the donors showed that most TCR beta V segments appeared in productive rearrangements either about 87% or about 30% of the time, which broadly matched IMGT annotations.

In total, 666 healthy bone marrow donors made up the cohort. At the time of sampling, every cohort member was nominally healthy, though immune exposures that went unrecorded were likely present. The donor tested CMV seropositive, placing the donor among the roughly 270 seropositive members of the cohort. Each donor provided a peripheral blood sample, and peripheral blood mononuclear cells were used for TCR beta sequencing. The Qiagen DNeasy Blood Extraction Kit was used to extract genomic DNA from the blood cell samples. V is reduced by 3 bases and J by 0 bases, leaving a spacing of 10 bases between them. CDR1 and CDR2, per the germline V gene, are MNHEY and SVGAGI. Including cysteine and phenylalanine, the CDR3 has 15 amino acids. CDR3 DNA is the only sequence kept; it has 45 bases, read in frame from the first base.

The TCR originated in a man aged 50 or older in good health and CMV-seropositive. This chain joins TRBV6-5 to TRBJ2-3; D gene: possibly TRBD2, on 6 matching bases. Source material: PBMCs. The sequence in DNA is TGTGCCAGCAGTTATACGGGAGCCAGCACAGATACGCAGTATTTT. Its coded protein is CASSYTGASTDTQYF.